This TCR beta chain comes out of a study of blood T cell repertoires in COVID-19. The overall study: T cells, B-cell-depleted T cells, or PBMCs provided the cDNA or gDNA that served as material.

The junction had 16 bases not matched to a gene; V was cut back by 3 bases and J by 13 bases. Germline CDR1 and CDR2: SGHRS and YFSETQ. CDR3 length: 16 residues. Residents of approximately 25 US areas, aged roughly 18 to 90 years, made up the participants. Resolution of symptoms, clearance, or two negative PCRs was present in recovered Cohort 3 donors. Data came from immunoSEQ multiplex PCR; TCRdb stores just in-frame clones and leaves some out. The repertoire holds a few hundred thousand clones, with around 84% as singletons. The sequence was collected from a woman in her 50s who had recovered from COVID-19. The V call is TRBV5-1, the J call TRBJ1-6; 7 bases are shared with TRBD1. The material sequenced was PBMCs or T cells enriched from blood (not recorded which). CDR3 sequence: CASSSGQGDITSPLHF. CDR3 in DNA: TGCGCCAGCAGCTCGGGGCAGGGGGACATAACAAGCCCCCTCCACTTT.